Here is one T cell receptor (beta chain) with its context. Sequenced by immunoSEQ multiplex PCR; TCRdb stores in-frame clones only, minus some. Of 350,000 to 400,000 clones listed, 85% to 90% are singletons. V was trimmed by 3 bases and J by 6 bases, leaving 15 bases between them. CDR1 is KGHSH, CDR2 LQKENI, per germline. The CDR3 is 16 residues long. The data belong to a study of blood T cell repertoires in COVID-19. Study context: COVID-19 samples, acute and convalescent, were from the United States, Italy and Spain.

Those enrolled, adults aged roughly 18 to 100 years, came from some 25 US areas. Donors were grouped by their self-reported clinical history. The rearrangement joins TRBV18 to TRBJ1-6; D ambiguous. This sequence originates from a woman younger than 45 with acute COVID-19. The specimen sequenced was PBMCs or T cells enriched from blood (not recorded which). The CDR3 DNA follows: TGTGCCAGCTCACCTTATGGAGAAACTCTTAATTCACCCCTCCACTTT. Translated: CASSPYGETLNSPLHF.